This TCR beta chain was captured by sequencing in a study of shared clonotypes between healthy human individuals. The wider study: Donors consisted of a couple of women and a few men between 18 and 49.

Healthy adults negative for HIV, lacking recent acute infections or vaccinations, served as donors. Both subsets, CD45RA+ naive and CD45RA-negative memory, were split from the CD4+ cells. In germline, CDR1 is SGHAT, CDR2 FQNNGV. This CDR3 region has 13 residues. V lost 4 bases and J 4 bases, leaving 10 bases between the germline ends. This clone was observed once. Each subset's genomic DNA was shared equally among a number of immunoSEQ plates. Method: immunoSEQ multiplex PCR; TCRdb's copy keeps in-frame clones and lacks some. The sample lists 2,500,000 or so clones, approximately 93% seen once, with 0.36% in the top ten.

The source is a man in his late teens or twenties in good health. Some clones in this sample may be carry-over from other donors' samples. The specimen was naive CD4+ T cells from PBMCs. Sample subset: CD45RA+ positively selected. This chain connects TRBV11-2 to TRBJ1-1; D is undetermined. CDR3 residues: CASSWESATEAFF. As DNA, the CDR3 is TGTGCCAGCAGCTGGGAGTCAGCCACTGAAGCTTTCTTT.